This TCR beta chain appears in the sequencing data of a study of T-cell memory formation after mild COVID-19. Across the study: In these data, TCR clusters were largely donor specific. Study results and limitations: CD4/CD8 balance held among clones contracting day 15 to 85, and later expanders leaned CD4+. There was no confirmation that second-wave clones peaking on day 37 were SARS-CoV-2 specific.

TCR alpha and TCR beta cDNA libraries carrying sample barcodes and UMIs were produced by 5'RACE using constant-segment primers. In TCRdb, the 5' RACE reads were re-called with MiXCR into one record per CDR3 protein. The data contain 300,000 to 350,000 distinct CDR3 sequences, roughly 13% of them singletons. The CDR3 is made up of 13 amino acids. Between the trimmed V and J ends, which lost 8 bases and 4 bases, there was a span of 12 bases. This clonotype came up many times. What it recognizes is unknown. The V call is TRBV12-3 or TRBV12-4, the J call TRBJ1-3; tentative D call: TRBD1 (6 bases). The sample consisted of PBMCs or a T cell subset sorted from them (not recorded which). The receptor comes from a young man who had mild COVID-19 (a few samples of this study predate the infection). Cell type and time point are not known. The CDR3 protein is CASHSGAGNTIYF. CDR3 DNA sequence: TGTGCCAGCCATTCAGGGGCCGGAAACACCATATATTTT.